This T cell receptor beta chain was recorded in a study of vaccination effects on CD4 cells after COVID-19. Points from the study as a whole: Among infection- and vaccine-induced clones, marked clonal contraction occurred late after vaccination. After vaccination of healthy people, only 1 of 255 vaccine-induced clones cross-reacted with common cold coronaviruses.

Details on this clone: The antigen remains undetermined.

The data were produced by immunoSEQ multiplex PCR, yet TCRdb's version contains in-frame clones alone and is incomplete. The sample shows around 60,000 clones, more than 60% of them seen only once. Following an approximately 11-day culture, CD4+ T cells were purified. Having tested negative for nucleocapsid antibodies, the vaccine recipients showed no prior SARS-CoV-2 infection. Trimming cost V 0 bases and J 3 bases, with 9 bases left between them. The length of the CDR3 is 14 residues. Germline V gives CDR1 MNHNY, CDR2 SVGAGI (reference sequence). This clonotype was obtained from a human donor who received a COVID-19 vaccine. This chain links TRBV6-6 with TRBJ2-7; D remains unclear. Sequenced here: CD4+ T cells from PBMCs cultured without peptide, sampled before COVID-19 vaccination. The CDR3 region has the DNA TGTGCCAGCAGTTACTCGATAGGCGGCTACGAGCAGTACGTC. This translates into CASSYSIGGYEQYV.